The 16 T cell receptor beta chains below were found in one sample sequenced in a study of T-cell reconstitution after alpha-beta-depleted transplantation in children. Library preparation (for TCRbeta) was performed with unique molecular identifiers. TCRdb re-called the PCR reads through MiXCR, storing one row per CDR3 protein. The table lists just under 150,000 distinct CDR3 sequences, around 9% of them singletons. Sequences were derived from PBMCs, mostly from graft donor cells, sampled 180 days after TCRalphabeta/CD19-depleted stem cell transplant. These receptors came from a female patient aged 2-9 years who had a stem cell transplant for congenital amegakaryocytic thrombocytopenia, so the T cells may come from the graft donor.

This clonotype came up a few times. V usage is TRBV5-1 and J usage is TRBJ2-1; 10 bases agree with TRBD1. Germline V gene sequence: CDR1 SGHRS, CDR2 YFSETQ. J lost 7 bases, V lost 3 bases, and 19 bases had no gene match. The CDR3 extends over 19 amino acids. CDR3 bases: TGCGCCAGCAGCTCCCTTTTGAGCCCCGGGACAGGGGTGCGGAATGAGCAGTTCTTC. As protein: CASSSLLSPGTGVRNEQFF.

This clonotype was recorded many times. The gene calls are TRBV28 and TRBJ2-5; 7 nucleotides agree with TRBD1. This CDR3 has 16 residues. Germline values: CDR1 MDHEN, CDR2 SYDVKM. The V gene end was trimmed by 5 bases and the J gene end by 5 bases; junction bases not matched to a gene: 14. This CDR3 is CASSPRTGLTGETQYF. The CDR3 DNA reads TGTGCCAGCAGTCCACGGACAGGACTGACAGGGGAGACCCAGTACTTC.

This clonotype was observed at least ten times. This chain connects TRBV5-4 to TRBJ2-5; TRBD1 aligns across 7 bases. J was trimmed by 5 bases and V by 4 bases; bases with no gene match: 5. Germline CDR1 reads SGHNT; CDR2 reads YYREEE (reference sequence). The CDR3 is made up of 13 amino acids. The CDR3 protein is CASSKQGSETQYF. CDR3 in DNA: TGTGCCAGCAGCAAACAGGGGTCGGAGACCCAGTACTTC.

With regard to this clonotype: This may stem from a read error, because a much larger clone lies one nucleotide away. The genes are TRBV7-8 and TRBJ2-7; 12 bases align to TRBD2. The germline CDR1 and CDR2 sequences are SGHVS and FQNEAQ. V was pared by 5 bases and J by 3 bases, with 5 bases of the junction left unmatched. The length of the CDR3 is 15 residues. The CDR3 region is CASSPRTSGVYEQYF. CDR3 nucleotides: TGTGCCAGCAGCCCCCGGACTAGCGGGGTCTACGAGCAGTACTTC.

This clonotype was counted a few times. The rearrangement links TRBV7-9 to TRBJ2-7; 7 bases are shared with TRBD1. The CDR3 spans 16 residues. The junction had 11 bases not matched to a gene; V was cut back by 5 bases and J by 1 base. The germline V gene encodes CDR1 SEHNR and CDR2 FQNEAQ (reference sequence). The CDR3 nucleotides read TGTGCCAGCAGCGTACGTATCCGGGACAGATCCTACGAGCAGTACTTC. Protein sequence: CASSVRIRDRSYEQYF.

This clonotype was seen many times. The V gene is TRBV4-1, the J gene TRBJ2-1; 11 bases fit TRBD2. J gave up 6 bases and V 3 bases, and 10 bases lay outside the gene matches. The length of the CDR3 is 17 residues. The germline gives CDR1 MGHRA, CDR2 YSYEKL. In DNA, the CDR3 is TGCGCCAGCAGCCAGAGTGTGACTAGCGGGGTCCTCAATGAGCAGTTCTTC. It yields the protein CASSQSVTSGVLNEQFF.

This clonotype was seen repeatedly, ten times or more. This chain links TRBV5-6 with TRBJ2-1; D may correspond to TRBD1 or TRBD2 (5 bases each). The V gene's germline CDR1 is SGHDT and CDR2 YYEEEE. This CDR3 is 15 amino acids long. V gave up 4 bases and J gave up 8 bases, with 19 bases separating them. The DNA for the CDR3 is TGTGCCAGCAGCCCGGTGGGGACCCCTTTTTATGAGCAGTTCTTC. As protein: CASSPVGTPFYEQFF.

This clonotype was detected ten times or more. The chain combines TRBV20-1 with TRBJ2-2; 7 positions match TRBD2. The CDR3 consists of 13 residues. Germline-derived CDR1 and CDR2 are DFQATT and SNEGSKA (reference sequence). The V and J ends lost 6 bases and 1 base, in that order; junction bases with no gene match: 2. The DNA of the CDR3 is TGCAGTGCCCCTAGCGGGAACACCGGGGAGCTGTTTTTT. Translating it yields CSAPSGNTGELFF.

The sample holds many counts of this clonotype. V gene TRBV20-1 combines with J gene TRBJ2-1; 10 nucleotides agree with TRBD2. This CDR3 has 16 residues. Germline V gene data show CDR1 as DFQATT and CDR2 as SNEGSKA (reference sequence). V was pared by 2 bases and J by 4 bases, with 8 bases of the junction left unmatched. CDR3 loop: CSARNTLAGAYNEQFF. As DNA, the CDR3 is TGCAGTGCTAGAAATACCCTAGCGGGAGCGTACAATGAGCAGTTCTTC.

The sample holds many counts of this clonotype. The chain carries TRBV28 and TRBJ2-5; D call uncertain. CDR3 length: 13 residues. CDR1 MDHEN and CDR2 SYDVKM come from the germline V gene. V dropped 5 bases and J dropped 5 bases, with 12 bases sitting between them. The CDR3 sequence is CASSTNLGETQYF. Written as DNA, the CDR3 is TGTGCCAGCAGTACGAACTTGGGGGAGACCCAGTACTTC.

This clonotype has ten or more counts. The rearrangement links TRBV27 to TRBJ2-7, with a possible D match to TRBD1 (6 bases). Germline-derived CDR1 and CDR2 are MNHEY and SMNVEV (reference sequence). V gave up 5 bases and J gave up 1 base, with 15 bases separating them. This CDR3 has 15 amino acids. The CDR3 region is CASSIIRGKSYEQYF. The CDR3 nucleotides read TGTGCCAGCAGTATTATCAGGGGAAAGTCCTACGAGCAGTACTTC.

In its sample, this clonotype was seen many times. CDR3 sequence: CSAGGSSYEQYF. The CDR3, as DNA: TGCAGTGCTGGCGGGAGCTCCTACGAGCAGTACTTC. V and J are TRBV20-1 and TRBJ2-7; 7 bases agree with TRBD2. There are 12 residues in the CDR3. Germline V gene lookup returns CDR1 DFQATT and CDR2 SNEGSKA (reference sequence). Trimming took 5 bases from V and 0 from J; bases not matched to a gene: 1.

This clonotype has a count of ten or more. This rearrangement joins TRBV3-1 to TRBJ2-7; D might be TRBD1 (6 bases). The germline gives CDR1 LGHDT, CDR2 YNNKEL (reference sequence). With 6 bases removed from V and 4 bases from J, the gap between germline ends came to 13 bases. This CDR3 spans 13 amino acids. The CDR3 is CASSRRTGYEQYF. The CDR3 bases are TGTGCCAGCAGTCGAAGAACAGGGTACGAGCAGTACTTC.

This clonotype was detected many times. The CDR3 protein is CASSEDTEAFF. The CDR3 nucleotides are TGTGCCAGCAGCGAGGACACTGAAGCTTTCTTT. The gene calls are TRBV12-3 or TRBV12-4 and TRBJ1-1; D unresolved. The ends were cut back, 6 bases at V and 3 bases at J, with 5 bases in the middle. The CDR3 has 11 amino acids.

This clonotype was counted many times. This chain joins TRBV5-1 and TRBJ2-3, with 7 positions matching TRBD2. The CDR3 extends over 17 amino acids. After removal of 1 base from V and 0 bases from J, the junction contained 8 bases not matched to a gene. Germline V gene data show CDR1 as SGHRS and CDR2 as YFSETQ. The CDR3 spells CASSLRGRDYSTDTQYF. The DNA for the CDR3 is TGCGCCAGCAGCTTGAGGGGCCGGGACTACAGCACAGATACGCAGTATTTT.

This clonotype came up many times. J is TRBJ1-2 and V is TRBV4-2; 8 nucleotides agree with TRBD1. The CDR3 covers 15 residues. Germline CDR1 reads LGHNA; CDR2 reads YNFKEQ. V dropped 3 bases and J dropped 3; count of bases not matched to a gene: 6. CDR3 residues: CASSHPTGDYYGYTF. The CDR3 DNA follows: TGTGCCAGCAGCCACCCGACAGGGGACTACTATGGCTACACCTTC.